A selection of T cell receptor beta chains follows, all from one sample in a study of molecular identifiers for immune sequencing clone quantification. TCRdb passed the PCR reads through MiXCR, listing each CDR3 protein once. The sample has some 590,000 distinct CDR3 sequences; about 25% are singletons. Sequenced input: naive CD8+ T cells from blood, with Jurkat cell RNA spiked in. All receptors derive from a human donor in good health. Some libraries in this study had Jurkat cell RNA spiked in. CDR3s include the opening cysteine and the closing phenylalanine or tryptophan. D genes are given only for firm matches. Clone size is given for some rows only: seen once, a few or many times, or a class if the clone is expanded.

d_call,j_call,clone_size,v_call,cdr3_aa,cdr3_nt
NA,TRBJ2-1,few,TRBV4-2,CASSPGQGPVDYNEQFF,TGTGCCAGCAGCCCGGGTCAGGGACCCGTTGACTACAATGAGCAGTTCTTC
NA,TRBJ1-1,many,TRBV4-1,CASSLETVANTEAFF,TGCGCCAGCAGCCTAGAGACAGTGGCCAACACTGAAGCTTTCTTT
TRBD1,TRBJ2-3,NA,TRBV5-6,CASSYGQGHTDTQYF,TGTGCCAGCAGCTATGGACAGGGACACACAGATACGCAGTATTTT
TRBD1,TRBJ2-2,NA,TRBV24-1,CATSDQIIRDRDTGELFF,TGTGCCACCAGTGACCAAATCATCCGGGACAGGGACACCGGGGAGCTGTTTTTT
NA,TRBJ2-7,few,TRBV6-1,CASSESGNEQYF,TGTGCCAGCAGTGAGTCTGGGAACGAGCAGTACTTC
TRBD2,TRBJ2-1,NA,TRBV19,CASSIAATPGGEQFF,TGTGCCAGTAGTATAGCGGCAACACCCGGGGGGGAGCAGTTCTTC
TRBD2,TRBJ2-5,many,TRBV30,CAWSRGGRETQYF,TGTGCCTGGAGTCGGGGGGGCCGAGAGACCCAGTACTTC
NA,TRBJ2-7,many,TRBV12-3/TRBV12-4,CASSPPTSLWEQYF,TGTGCCAGCAGTCCCCCGACTAGTCTTTGGGAGCAGTACTTC
NA,TRBJ2-7,NA,TRBV7-9,CASSHLGGVWEQYF,TGTGCCAGCAGCCACCTGGGGGGCGTGTGGGAGCAGTACTTC
NA,TRBJ2-3,NA,TRBV3-1,CASSQDVQNPYPSTDTQYF,TGTGCCAGCAGCCAAGATGTACAGAACCCCTATCCTAGCACAGATACGCAGTATTTT
NA,TRBJ1-1,once,TRBV5-1,CASSWDLDANTEAFF,TGCGCCAGCAGCTGGGATCTAGACGCGAACACTGAAGCTTTCTTT
NA,TRBJ2-5,few,TRBV9,CASSPSGGGAKRETQYF,TGTGCCAGCAGCCCTTCCGGAGGGGGAGCTAAGAGGGAGACCCAGTACTTC
NA,TRBJ1-3,once,TRBV28,CASSTSPFSGDTIYF,TGTGCCAGCAGTACGTCCCCGTTTTCTGGAGACACCATATATTTT